This TCR beta chain originates from a study of Ad26.COV2.S vaccination and SARS-CoV-2 variants. TCRdb's copy holds only in-frame clones and misses some; the assay was immunoSEQ multiplex PCR. The repertoire holds a few hundred thousand clones, 80% to 90% seen once, with around 3.5% in the top ten. The CDR3 length is 15 residues. Trimming pared 4 bases from V and 5 bases from J, leaving 15 bases between. From germline, CDR1 is LGHNA and CDR2 YSLEER. The sample's treatment: some 20 received Ad26.COV2.S at low or high dose, single or two shots; several received placebo; per-sample allocation not given. After the first vaccine or placebo injection, samples were drawn on day 63.

Sample: peripheral blood, taken in a trial of Ad26.COV2.S vaccine versus placebo. The chain carries TRBV4-3 and TRBJ2-1; a possible D gene is TRBD2 (6 bases). This TCR was recovered from a person between 18 and 65 years old who received the Ad26.COV2.S COVID-19 vaccine or a placebo. The CDR3 DNA sequence: TGCGCCAGCAGCCCCGGGCCCCCGGGAGACAATGAGCAGTTCTTC. Its translation is CASSPGPPGDNEQFF.